This is a list of T cell receptor beta chains from one sample in a study of cytomegalovirus exposure and HLA in healthy donors. Method: immunoSEQ multiplex PCR; TCRdb's copy keeps in-frame clones and lacks some. Altogether approximately 57,000 clones are present, approximately 93% being singletons, with the ten largest covering under 6.5%. Sequenced: PBMCs. Source of these receptors: a woman younger than 35 in good health and CMV-seronegative. The CDR3 runs from the conserved cysteine through the conserved F or W. Fields, in order: D gene, J gene, V gene, clone size, CDR3 DNA, CDR3 protein. The D gene is left open where the match is weak. Size values are once, few and many counts, or a class for expanded clones, and some rows have none.

>TRBD1|TRBJ1-1|TRBV5-1|-
TGCGCCAGCAGCGGAAACACAGGGGTGCGGACTGAAGCTTTCTTT
CASSGNTGVRTEAFF
>-|TRBJ2-2|TRBV7-8|once
TGTGCCAGCAGCTTAAGTAGGGTTGGACCGGACAGCAGCACCGGGGAGCTGTTTTTT
CASSLSRVGPDSSTGELFF
>-|TRBJ1-5|TRBV6-1|-
TGTGCCAGCCTCGAGAGAGGGTCTAATCAGCCCCAGCATTTT
CASLERGSNQPQHF
>-|TRBJ1-5|TRBV6-5|-
TGTGCCAGCAGTTCACAGGGTAGCAGGAATCAGCCCCAGCATTTT
CASSSQGSRNQPQHF
>TRBD2|TRBJ2-3|TRBV19|-
TGTGCCAGTAACCCAGCGGGGGGACTCGGTACGCAGTATTTT
CASNPAGGLGTQYF
>TRBD1|TRBJ2-1|TRBV7-2|-
TGTGCCAGCAGTTGGACAGGGATGGGGAATGAGCAGTTCTTC
CASSWTGMGNEQFF
>TRBD2|TRBJ2-2|TRBV7-7|-
TGTGCCAGCAGCTTATCGCCTAGCGGGAGCGCCGGGGAGCTGTTTTTT
CASSLSPSGSAGELFF
>-|TRBJ1-4|TRBV18|-
TGTGCCAGCTCACTAGGGACAACCACAACTAATGAAAAACTGTTTTTT
CASSLGTTTTNEKLFF
>TRBD1|TRBJ2-1|TRBV5-6|-
TGTGCCAGCAGCACCCGGGACAGTCTCAATGAGCAGTTCTTC
CASSTRDSLNEQFF
>-|TRBJ1-6|TRBV7-9|-
TGTGCCAGCAGCTTAGAAGGCCCGGGTTTGGCACCCCTCCACTTT
CASSLEGPGLAPLHF
>TRBD1|TRBJ1-2|TRBV19|-
TGTGCCAGTAGTACCGGACAGGGGTCTGGCTACACCTTC
CASSTGQGSGYTF
>-|TRBJ1-1|TRBV6-5|-
TGTGCCAGCAGCCGACCTGGGGGCGCTGAAGCTTTCTTT
CASSRPGGAEAFF
>-|TRBJ2-3|TRBV7-3|-
TGTGCCAGCAGCTTGTCGGGGAGTGGGGATACGCAGTATTTT
CASSLSGSGDTQYF
>-|TRBJ1-2|TRBV9|-
TGTGCCAGCAGCGAAGGGACTGGGGGGTACTATGGCTACACCTTC
CASSEGTGGYYGYTF
>TRBD1|TRBJ1-5|TRBV4-1|-
TGCGCCAGCAGCCAAACAGCTGGGGACAGGGGGAATCAGCCCCAGCATTTT
CASSQTAGDRGNQPQHF
>-|TRBJ1-4|TRBV7-8|-
TGTGCCAGCAGCTTAGGTGGAGAGGATGAAAAACTGTTTTTT
CASSLGGEDEKLFF
>TRBD1|TRBJ1-3|TRBV9|-
TGTGCCAGCAGCCTTGGGACAGGGGTTTGGGGAAACACCATATATTTT
CASSLGTGVWGNTIYF
>-|TRBJ1-3|TRBV5-4|-
TGTGCCAGCAGCTTGTCCCCGAGCTCTGGAAACACCATATATTTT
CASSLSPSSGNTIYF
>-|TRBJ1-2|TRBV19|few
TGTGCCAGTAGTAGGGGACAAACCTTCTATGGCTACACCTTC
CASSRGQTFYGYTF
>-|TRBJ2-3|TRBV11-2|-
TGTGCCAGCAGCTTGGGAGGAACAGCAGGACTTTTCCGCACAGATACGCAGTATTTT
CASSLGGTAGLFRTDTQYF
>-|TRBJ2-3|TRBV7-2|-
TGTGCCAGCAGCTTAGACCCCAGAACAGATACGCAGTATTTT
CASSLDPRTDTQYF
>TRBD2|TRBJ2-7|TRBV13|-
TGTGCCAGCAGCCGACTAGCGGGGGGTCGCTACGAGCAGTACTTC
CASSRLAGGRYEQYF
>-|TRBJ2-2|TRBV14|-
TGTGCCAGCAGCCGTCGCCTCTTGACAGGACTTACCGGGGAGCTGTTTTTT
CASSRRLLTGLTGELFF
>TRBD2|TRBJ2-1|TRBV25-1|-
TGTGCCAGCAGTGAAGGGCACAGCGGGGAGTTCTTC
CASSEGHSGEFF
>TRBD1|TRBJ2-3|TRBV7-8|-
TGTGCCAGCAGCGAGGGCCCTCCAGGGGGGTATTTT
CASSEGPPGGYF
>-|TRBJ1-2|TRBV4-3|-
TGCGCCAGCAGCCAAGATCGAGGGTATGGCTACACCTTC
CASSQDRGYGYTF
>TRBD1|TRBJ1-2|TRBV6-1|-
TGTGCCAGCAGGCCCGGACAGGAGTCCTATGGCTACACCTTC
CASRPGQESYGYTF
>-|TRBJ1-2|TRBV9|-
TGTGCCAGCAGCGTAGGCGATAGAAACTATGGCTACACCTTC
CASSVGDRNYGYTF
>TRBD1|TRBJ2-2|TRBV9|-
TGTGCCAGCAGTGGCCAGGGGGTGTCCTCCGGGGAGCTGTTTTTT
CASSGQGVSSGELFF
>TRBD1|TRBJ2-1|TRBV9|-
TGTGCCAGCAGCGTAGGACAGGGGAGCTACAATGAGCAGTTCTTC
CASSVGQGSYNEQFF
>-|TRBJ2-3|TRBV5-8|-
TGTGCCAGCAGCTTCTCGGGGACATCTAGCACAGATACGCAGTATTTT
CASSFSGTSSTDTQYF
>-|TRBJ2-1|TRBV29-1|-
TGCAGCGTTGGGGAGACAGGAATGTATGAGCAGTTCTTC
CSVGETGMYEQFF
>-|TRBJ1-4|TRBV28|-
TGTGCCAGCAGTTCATACCCAGGGCTAACAACTAATGAAAAACTGTTTTTT
CASSSYPGLTTNEKLFF
>-|TRBJ2-5|TRBV7-2|once
TGTGCCAGCAGCTTCGGCCAAGAGACCCAGTACTTC
CASSFGQETQYF
>-|TRBJ2-7|TRBV6-6|-
TGTGCCAGCATGAGAGGCAGTTCCTACGAGCAGTACTTC
CASMRGSSYEQYF
>TRBD1|TRBJ1-1|TRBV19|-
TGTGCCAGTAGTATCGACAGGGCAATGAACACTGAAGCTTTCTTT
CASSIDRAMNTEAFF
>-|TRBJ1-2|TRBV9|-
TGTGCCAGCAGCGTAGTCCCCTCCAACAGGTGGACGTATGGCTACACCTTC
CASSVVPSNRWTYGYTF
>-|TRBJ2-5|TRBV2|-
TGTGCCAGCTCCCCTCAAGAGACCCAGTACTTC
CASSPQETQYF
>TRBD2|TRBJ2-1|TRBV11-2|-
TGTGCCAGCAGCTTAGAAGGGACTAGACTGCGGCAGGGTGAGCAGTTCTTC
CASSLEGTRLRQGEQFF
>-|TRBJ2-5|TRBV5-1|-
TGCGCCAGCAGCTTGGCCACTTTCGGGGAGACCCAGTACTTC
CASSLATFGETQYF
>-|TRBJ1-4|TRBV6-5|-
TGTGCCAGCAAACGAACAGGAAATAATGAAAAACTGTTTTTT
CASKRTGNNEKLFF
>TRBD2|TRBJ2-7|TRBV13|-
TGTGCCAGCAGCTCCCGGACTAGCGGGGCAGAGCAGTACTTC
CASSSRTSGAEQYF
>TRBD1|TRBJ2-5|TRBV13|once
TGTGCCAGCAGCGCGACAGGGGATCAAGAGACCCAGTACTTC
CASSATGDQETQYF
>TRBD2|TRBJ2-2|TRBV11-3|-
TGTGCCAGCAACTCCTGGACTAGCGGGAGATACGGCGGGGAGCTGTTTTTT
CASNSWTSGRYGGELFF
>-|TRBJ2-3|TRBV13|few
TGTGCCAGCAGCTTCAGCGGTAGCACAGATACGCAGTATTTT
CASSFSGSTDTQYF
>TRBD1|TRBJ1-1|TRBV19|-
TGTGCCATCAGGAGAGGGGGCTGGGGTGAAGCTTTCTTT
CAIRRGGWGEAFF
>TRBD2|TRBJ2-2|TRBV27|-
TGTGCCAGCAGTCCAATAGCGGGAGAGACCGGGGAGCTGTTTTTT
CASSPIAGETGELFF
>-|TRBJ2-7|TRBV7-9|once
TGTGCCAGCAGCTTAGAACAGGGCGGCCACGAGCAGTACTTC
CASSLEQGGHEQYF
>-|TRBJ2-2|TRBV2|-
TGTGCCAGCATGAGGACAGAATCGAACACCGGGGAGCTGTTTTTT
CASMRTESNTGELFF
>-|TRBJ2-2|TRBV7-6|-
TGTGCCAGCAGCCAGGGGTCCCCCGGGGAGCTGTTTTTT
CASSQGSPGELFF
>-|TRBJ1-1|TRBV7-2|-
TGTGCCAGCAGCGCAACTTTCTGGACTGAAGCTTTCTTT
CASSATFWTEAFF
>-|TRBJ2-2|TRBV20-1|-
TGCAGTGCACTATGGACCGGGGAGCTGTTTTTT
CSALWTGELFF
>-|TRBJ1-6|TRBV6-5|-
TGTGCCAGCAGCACACACAGGGTGAGGAATTCACCCCTCCACTTT
CASSTHRVRNSPLHF
>-|TRBJ1-5|TRBV18|-
TGTGCCAGCTCACCACCGGGGGCTAACGCAAATCAGCCCCAGCATTTT
CASSPPGANANQPQHF
>-|TRBJ1-3|TRBV5-1|once
TGCGCCAGCACCGACCCGACAACCCTCTCTGGAAACACCATATATTTT
CASTDPTTLSGNTIYF
>-|TRBJ1-2|TRBV11-3|-
TGTGCCAGCAGCTCTACGGGTTTCGGTGGCTACACCTTC
CASSSTGFGGYTF
>TRBD1|TRBJ1-2|TRBV27|-
TGTGCCAGCAGTTTAAGGCGCCTCCGGGACAGCAACGATGGCTACACCTTC
CASSLRRLRDSNDGYTF
>TRBD1|TRBJ2-3|TRBV11-2|-
TGTGCCAGCAGCTTGGGACAGATCACAGATACGCAGTATTTT
CASSLGQITDTQYF
>TRBD1|TRBJ1-2|TRBV11-3|-
TGTGCCAGCAGCTACCGGGACAGGGGCTACACCTTC
CASSYRDRGYTF
>TRBD2|TRBJ2-2|TRBV6-4|few
TGTGCCAGTAAGAGCGGGAAGACGTCCGGGGAGCTGTTTTTT
CASKSGKTSGELFF